The clone carrying this T cell receptor beta chain was counted many times. The antigen is undetermined. The V and J ends lost 6 bases and 0 bases, in that order; junction bases with no gene match: 3. The CDR3 runs 15 residues. Looked up from germline, CDR1 is MNHNS and CDR2 is SASEGT. This entry is derived from a study of regulatory T cells in long-lasting Graves disease. Study-wide results and caveats: A limited number of samples was an acknowledged limitation. TRBV28, TRBJ1-2 and TRBJ2-5 emerged as the favored segments in persistent disease. Analyses excluded thyroid tissue, covering peripheral blood alone.

As to time point: newly diagnosed GD, antithyroid drugs for less than 3 months. PBMC RNA served as the TCR library source. American Thyroid Association guidelines were used to diagnose Graves' disease. Construction of TCR beta libraries relied on iRepertoire HTBI primers and on Arm-PCR targeting CDR3 regions. TCRdb passed the multiplex PCR reads through MiXCR, listing each CDR3 protein once. Among roughly 530,000 distinct CDR3 sequences listed, around 15% were seen once. The sample also formed part of further work on T cells in Graves' hyperthyroidism and ophthalmopathy.

This clonotype was sampled from a woman aged 40-60 years with Graves disease. J is TRBJ2-1 and V is TRBV6-1; TRBD2 matches 9 bases. The sample here was peripheral blood mononuclear cells (PBMCs), taken at new diagnosis, from a patient treated with antithyroid drugs. Here the CDR3 DNA reads TGTGCCAGCAGGCGACTAGCGGACTCCTACAATGAGCAGTTCTTC. Amino acids: CASRRLADSYNEQFF.